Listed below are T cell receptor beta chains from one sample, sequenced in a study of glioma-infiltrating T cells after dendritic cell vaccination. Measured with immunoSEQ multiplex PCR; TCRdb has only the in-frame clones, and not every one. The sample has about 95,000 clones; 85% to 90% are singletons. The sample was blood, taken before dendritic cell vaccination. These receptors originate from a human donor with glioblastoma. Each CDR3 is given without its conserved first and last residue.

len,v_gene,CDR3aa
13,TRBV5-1,ASSQLTGDTGELF
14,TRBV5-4,ASSPGGTGGRNEQF
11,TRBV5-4,ASSFWASETQY
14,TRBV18,ASSITRKTSGNTIY
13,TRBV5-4,ASSSDRAVQTEAF
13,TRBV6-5,ASSPGSLIGEKLF
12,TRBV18,ASSPPEGNYGYT
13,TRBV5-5,ASRSGQGRTYGYT
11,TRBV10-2,ASSDRGRNTIY
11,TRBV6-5,ASRGNHREGYT
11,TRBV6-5,ASSAPTGYGYT
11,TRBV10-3,ATSLSGSYEQY
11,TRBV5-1,ASSTTQKETQY
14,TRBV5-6,ASSAGQGGTNYGYT
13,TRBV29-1,SVEENSGRGFSQY
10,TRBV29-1,SVGRGEGIQY
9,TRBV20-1,SAQGYEKLF
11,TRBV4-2,ASSSGLAGDLY
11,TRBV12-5,ASGLFLTYEQY
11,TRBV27,ASSSGRAYEQY
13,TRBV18,ASSTLLLTGGEQY
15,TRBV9,ASSLVVLGQGTTEAF
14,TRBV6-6,ASSYSTGGAKLEQF
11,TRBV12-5,ASGFPLSGTQY
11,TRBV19,ASSRTGTYGYT
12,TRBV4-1,ASSRGQGDSPLH
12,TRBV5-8,ASRQTGGLREQY
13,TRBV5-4,ASTIGTGGPYGYT
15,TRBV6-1,ASSERARQAHTGELF
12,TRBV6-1,ASTQAKFNYGYT
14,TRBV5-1,ASSEGLADSSYEQY
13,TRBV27,ASSWDSSSGNTIY
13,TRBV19,ASSTSKTVHYGYT
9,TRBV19,ASRLADTQY
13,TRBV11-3,ASSLGRGRDTEAF
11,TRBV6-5,ASRSHSYNEQF
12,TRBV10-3,AISEDRGLYGYT
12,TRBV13,ASSSTLRSYEQY
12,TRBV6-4,ASSTGGGTDTQY
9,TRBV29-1,SVRGAGIQY
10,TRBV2,ASRYRGGEQY
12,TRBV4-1,ASSQLAGAYEQY
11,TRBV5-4,ASSLSVNYGYT
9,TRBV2,ASGTGLIRY
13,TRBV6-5,ASSPPGVGEETQY
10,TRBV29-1,SVVAGYNEQF
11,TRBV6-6,ASSYAEAYEQY
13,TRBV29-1,SVGQDGISNQPQH
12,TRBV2,ASKPGAALHGYT
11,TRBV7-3,ASSQQGYYGYT
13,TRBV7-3,ASSLTSGGYNEQF
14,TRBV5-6,ASSLAGGGSNQPQH
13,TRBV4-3,ASSQGASGRDEQF
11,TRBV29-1,SVVYRNQETQY
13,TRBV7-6,ASSLGALGGYGYT